These T cell receptor beta chains were read from a single sample in a study of OX40 agonist ivuxolimab in advanced cancers. Generated by immunoSEQ multiplex PCR, the TCRdb table keeps only in-frame clones and is missing some. The sample has approximately 82,000 clones, roughly 84% seen once; the top ten hold approximately 6.5%. This material consisted of CD4+ or CD8+ T cells sorted from blood, taken in a trial of the OX40 agonist ivuxolimab. These receptors were taken from an adult with an advanced solid tumor such as melanoma, head and neck, liver or kidney cancer. The CDR3 runs from the conserved cysteine through the conserved F or W. A clone size is listed for some rows: how often the clone was seen (once, few, many), or a class if it is expanded.

v_gene	j_gene	abundance	CDR3aa
TRBV10-2	TRBJ1-5	-	CASRGGLNQPQHF
TRBV6-1	TRBJ1-2	once	CASSAKVGIYGYTF
TRBV7-2	TRBJ2-5	-	CASSSYQETQYF
TRBV5-1	TRBJ2-5	once	CASTGQPLMETQYF
TRBV11-3	TRBJ1-6	-	CASSLADSPLHF
TRBV27	TRBJ1-1	-	CASSLLSVGRTEAFF
TRBV6-5	TRBJ1-2	once	CASRSRQGGLYGYTF
TRBV11-2	TRBJ2-7	once	CASSPTSGPSYEQYF
TRBV11-2	TRBJ2-3	once	CASSPGARTDTQYF
TRBV7-6	TRBJ2-7	-	CASSLGASGEQYF
TRBV11-3	TRBJ1-1	-	CASSSNQGATEAFF
TRBV7-2	TRBJ2-1	-	CASSLAPLGMGNEQFF
TRBV11-2	TRBJ1-5	-	CASSLGSNQPQHF
TRBV5-1	TRBJ2-2	-	CASSLRAHGGSGELFF
TRBV25-1	TRBJ2-5	few	CARLLQETQYF
TRBV5-5	TRBJ1-2	-	CASSWGGGLNYGYTF
TRBV9	TRBJ2-3	-	CASSPRSGPSTDTQYF
TRBV4-3	TRBJ2-2	once	CASSQDRAGLAVANTGELFF
TRBV19	TRBJ2-3	once	CAGAIDVGYF
TRBV6-6	TRBJ1-1	-	CASSYSTPGSTEAFF
TRBV7-9	TRBJ1-2	few	CASSATDYGYTF
TRBV6-5	TRBJ1-4	-	CASSPPSRDKLFF